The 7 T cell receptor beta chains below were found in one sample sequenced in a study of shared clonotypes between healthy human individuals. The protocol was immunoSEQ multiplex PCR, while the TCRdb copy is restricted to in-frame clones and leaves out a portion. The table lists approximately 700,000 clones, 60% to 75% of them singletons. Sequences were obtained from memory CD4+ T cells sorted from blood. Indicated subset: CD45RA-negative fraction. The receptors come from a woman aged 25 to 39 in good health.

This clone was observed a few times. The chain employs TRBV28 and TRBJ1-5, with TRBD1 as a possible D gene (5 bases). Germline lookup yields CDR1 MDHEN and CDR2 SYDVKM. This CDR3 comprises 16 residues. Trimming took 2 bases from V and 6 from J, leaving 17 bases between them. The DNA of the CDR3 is TGTGCCAGCAGTTTAGGGGGACTCGCCCAGGGTCAGCCCCAGCATTTT. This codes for CASSLGGLAQGQPQHF.

The CDR3 coding sequence is TGTGCCAGCAGTTTATCTGGGCAGGGGGCCATTTATAGCAATCAGCCCCAGCATTTT. It codes for CASSLSGQGAIYSNQPQHF. The chain links TRBV28 to TRBJ1-5, with TRBD1 matching 8 bases. Germline V lookup: CDR1 MDHEN, CDR2 SYDVKM. This CDR3 contains 19 residues. V lost 1 base, J lost 0 bases, and 11 bases stayed unmatched.

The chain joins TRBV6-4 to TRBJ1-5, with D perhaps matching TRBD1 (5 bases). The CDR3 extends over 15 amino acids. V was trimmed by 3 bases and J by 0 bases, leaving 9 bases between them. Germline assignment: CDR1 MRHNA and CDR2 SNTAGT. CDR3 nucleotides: TGTGCCAGCAGTGAGGGGGATTATAGCAATCAGCCCCAGCATTTT. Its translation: CASSEGDYSNQPQHF.

As DNA, the CDR3 is TGTGCCAGCAGCGGAGGCTTTACTACGAACACTGAAGCTTTCTTT. This gives the protein CASSGGFTTNTEAFF. This chain joins TRBV5-6 and TRBJ1-1; D is unclear. With 4 bases removed from V and 1 base from J, the gap between germline ends came to 14 bases. This CDR3 is built from 15 residues. Germline lookup yields CDR1 SGHDT and CDR2 YYEEEE. Full variable domain (missing parts from reference TRBV5-6 and TRBJ1-1): DAGVTQSPTHLIKTRGQQVTLRCSPKSGHDTVSWYQQALGQGPQFIFQYYEEEERQRGNFPDRFSGHQFPNYSSELNVNALLLGDSALYLCASSGGFTTNTEAFFGQGTRLTVV.

The DNA for the CDR3 is TGTGCCAGCAGCTTTGGGGTCGGTGGTTCGGGTGAGCAGTTCTTC. This gives the protein CASSFGVGGSGEQFF. This chain connects TRBV11-3 to TRBJ2-1; D is unclear. The germline gives CDR1 SGHNT, CDR2 YENEEA. The germline V and J ends were trimmed by 3 bases and 9 bases, with 18 bases remaining between them. The CDR3 contains 15 residues. Using reference TRBV11-3 and TRBJ2-1 for the parts outside the CDR3, the full variable domain is EAGVVQSPRYKIIEKKQPVAFWCNPISGHNTLYWYLQNLGQGPELLIRYENEEAVDDSQLPKDRFSAERLKGVDSTLKIQPAELGDSAVYLCASSFGVGGSGEQFFGPGTRLTVL.

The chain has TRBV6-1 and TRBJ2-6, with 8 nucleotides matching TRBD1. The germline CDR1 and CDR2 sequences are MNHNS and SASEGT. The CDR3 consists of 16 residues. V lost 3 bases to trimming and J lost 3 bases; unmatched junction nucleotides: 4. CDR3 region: CASSEQGALGANVLTF. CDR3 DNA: TGTGCCAGCAGTGAGCAGGGGGCGCTTGGGGCCAACGTCCTGACTTTC.

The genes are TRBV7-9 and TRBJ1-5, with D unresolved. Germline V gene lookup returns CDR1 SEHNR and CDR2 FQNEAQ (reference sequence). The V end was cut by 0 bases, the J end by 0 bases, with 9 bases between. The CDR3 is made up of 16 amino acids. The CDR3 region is CASSLARAYSNQPQHF. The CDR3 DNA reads TGTGCCAGCAGCTTAGCGAGGGCATATAGCAATCAGCCCCAGCATTTT.